A single sample is the source of the 32 T cell receptor beta chains below, sequenced in a study of beta chain features in type 1 diabetes. The study reverse transcribed the entire isolated RNA, so it sequenced expressed TCRB transcripts. Produced via immunoSEQ multiplex PCR; TCRdb's table is partial and in-frame only. The table lists about 140,000 clones, less than 10% of them singletons, with 0.55% to 0.65% in the top ten. Sequences were obtained from central memory CD4+ T cells from blood. The receptors derive from a woman between 40 and 50 years old in good health.

The genes are TRBV5-1 and TRBJ1-6, with TRBD1 as a possible D gene (6 bases). The V gene lost 0 bases and the J gene lost 9 bases, with 10 bases spanning the gap. From germline, CDR1 is SGHRS and CDR2 YFSETQ. The CDR3 consists of 14 residues. This CDR3 reads CASSLEQGRSPLHF. The CDR3 DNA reads as TGCGCCAGCAGCTTGGAACAGGGACGTTCACCCCTCCACTTT.

V gene TRBV5-1 combines with J gene TRBJ1-2; D possibly corresponds to TRBD1 (5 bases). V lost 7 bases and J 7 bases, leaving 17 bases between the germline ends. CDR3 length: 13 residues. Germline CDR1 reads SGHRS; CDR2 reads YFSETQ. DNA for the CDR3: TGCGCCAGCGCAGGGACTGGCCAGTTTGGCTACACCTTC. Translated: CASAGTGQFGYTF.

The chain links TRBV5-1 to TRBJ2-1, with 15 bases identical to TRBD2. V lost 2 bases and J lost 10; bases outside the gene matches: 10. The CDR3 is 17 residues long. The germline CDR1 and CDR2 sequences are SGHRS and YFSETQ. The CDR3 loop is CASSLHPGTSGGREQFF. In nucleotides, the CDR3 is TGCGCCAGCAGCTTACACCCCGGGACTAGCGGGGGGAGAGAGCAGTTCTTC. Supplemented by reference TRBV5-1 and TRBJ2-1, the full variable domain reads KAGVTQTPRYLIKTRGQQVTLSCSPISGHRSVSWYQQTPGQGLQFLFEYFSETQRNKGNFPGRFSGRQFSNSRSEMNVSTLELGDSALYLCASSLHPGTSGGREQFFGPGTRLTVL.

This chain connects TRBV5-1 to TRBJ1-5; D remains ambiguous. V lost 1 base to trimming and J lost 2 bases, with 4 bases between them. This CDR3 is built from 13 residues. Germline CDR1 and CDR2: SGHRS and YFSETQ. CDR3 in amino acids: CASSLTGNQPQHF. In DNA, the CDR3 is TGCGCCAGCAGCTTGACAGGCAATCAGCCCCAGCATTTT.

This clone was seen a handful of times. J is TRBJ1-3 and V is TRBV6-1; tentatively, D is TRBD1 (5 bases). Trimming pared 0 bases from V and 0 bases from J, leaving 9 bases between. Per germline, CDR1 MNHNS and CDR2 SASEGT. The length of the CDR3 is 16 residues. The CDR3 DNA reads as TGTGCCAGCAGTGAAGCCCTGGGACTCTCTGGAAACACCATATATTTT. As protein: CASSEALGLSGNTIYF.

Remarks on this clone: Additional DNA sequences in this sample encode the identical CDR3. The chain carries TRBV2 and TRBJ2-7; no clear D. The germline V gene has CDR1 SNHLY and CDR2 FYNNEI. Between the trimmed V and J ends, which lost 5 bases and 0 bases, there was a span of 14 bases. The CDR3 consists of 15 residues. The CDR3 reads CASSPGLILSYEQYF. CDR3 nucleotides: TGTGCCAGCAGTCCCGGGTTAATTCTCTCCTACGAGCAGTACTTC.

This clone was detected only a few times. The rearrangement links TRBV7-9 to TRBJ1-2; D not certain. V shed 2 bases and J shed 1 base, with 17 bases lying between them. This CDR3 is 17 amino acids long. Per the germline V gene, CDR1 is SEHNR and CDR2 is FQNEAQ (reference sequence). The CDR3 is CASSLTFLRQNNYGYTF. The CDR3 DNA sequence: TGTGCCAGCAGCTTAACGTTCCTCAGGCAGAATAACTATGGCTACACCTTC.

The V call is TRBV19, the J call TRBJ2-1, with a weak D call TRBD1 (6 bases). Germline lookup yields CDR1 LNHDA and CDR2 SQIVND (reference sequence). CDR3 length equals 15 residues. V was pared by 3 bases and J by 9 bases, with 18 bases between. CDR3 sequence: CASSIQRGGGGEQFF. The CDR3 coding sequence is TGTGCCAGTAGTATTCAAAGGGGTGGGGGCGGTGAGCAGTTCTTC.

V and J are TRBV9 and TRBJ1-2; no clear D. Trimming took 0 bases from V and 6 from J, leaving 12 bases between them. This CDR3 contains 14 residues. Germline-derived CDR1 and CDR2 are SGDLS and YYNGEE. CDR3 in DNA: TGTGCCAGCAGCGTAGCTGGCGGATCTGATGGCTACACCTTC. Protein sequence: CASSVAGGSDGYTF.

This chain links TRBV7-9 with TRBJ2-5; 15 nucleotides align to TRBD2. Losses at the gene ends were 4 bases for V and 2 bases for J; bases not matched to a gene: 11. The CDR3 has 19 amino acids. Germline loops: CDR1 SEHNR, CDR2 FQNEAQ (reference sequence). The CDR3, as DNA: TGTGCCAGCAGCTCATCACCCGGGACTAGCGGGGGGTCTCAAGAGACCCAGTACTTC. Translating gives CASSSSPGTSGGSQETQYF.

This clone was detected only once. The chain joins TRBV4-2 to TRBJ2-7; a possible D gene is TRBD1 (7 bases). Germline CDR1 and CDR2: LGHNA and YNFKEQ. This CDR3 spans 18 amino acids. Deletions cut 5 bases from V and 0 bases from J, with 23 bases between. CDR3 sequence: CASSLPPSAGQRSYEQYF. CDR3 nucleotide sequence: TGTGCCAGCAGCTTACCCCCTTCGGCGGGACAGCGCTCCTACGAGCAGTACTTC.

The V and J genes are TRBV5-1 and TRBJ2-7, with TRBD2 identical over 11 bases. In germline, CDR1 is SGHRS, CDR2 YFSETQ. CDR3 length: 14 residues. Germline trimming cut 3 bases from V and 3 bases from J; bases unmatched to any gene: 2. This CDR3 reads CASSSLAGDYEQYF. CDR3 sequence (DNA): TGCGCCAGCAGCTCACTAGCGGGGGACTACGAGCAGTACTTC.

The chain joins TRBV7-2 to TRBJ1-6, with D perhaps TRBD1 (5 bases). CDR3 length equals 13 residues. CDR1 SGHTA and CDR2 FQGNSA come from the germline V gene. V lost 11 bases to trimming and J lost 13 bases, with 21 bases between them. The CDR3 loop reads CAGAGPERSPLHF. The CDR3 DNA follows: TGTGCCGGGGCCGGTCCGGAACGGTCGCCCCTCCACTTT.

This clone was seen ten or more times. V usage is TRBV18 and J usage is TRBJ2-3; a possible D gene is TRBD2 (5 bases). Per the germline V gene, CDR1 is KGHSH and CDR2 is LQKENI. The CDR3 consists of 15 residues. Deletions cut 3 bases from V and 0 bases from J, with 10 bases between. The CDR3 coding sequence is TGTGCCAGCTCACCGGGAGTTGCCAGCACAGATACGCAGTATTTT. Translated, it gives CASSPGVASTDTQYF.

The table lists this clone with a few counts. The chain couples TRBV6-6 to TRBJ2-3; TRBD2 might be the D (5 bases). V lost 6 bases to trimming and J lost 11 bases, with 15 bases between them. CDR1 MNHNY and CDR2 SVGAGI come from the germline V gene (reference sequence). The CDR3 is 12 residues long. The CDR3 nucleotides read TGTGCCAGCAGCCCCGGGTTAGGAGGGCAGTATTTT. Its protein product is CASSPGLGGQYF.

The chain employs TRBV18 and TRBJ2-1; 15 bases are a match to TRBD2. V shed 3 bases, J shed 5 bases, and the junction held 14 bases outside the gene matches. This CDR3 comprises 20 residues. Germline values: CDR1 KGHSH, CDR2 LQKENI. The CDR3 bases are TGTGCCAGCTCACCTCTGGGACTAGCGGGGGGCCCCACCTCGAACAATGAGCAGTTCTTC. This sequence encodes CASSPLGLAGGPTSNNEQFF.

The V call is TRBV7-2, the J call TRBJ2-1; possibly TRBD2 for D (7 bases). This CDR3 spans 14 amino acids. V was cut by 3 bases and J by 7 bases, with 13 bases left in between. Germline V gives CDR1 SGHTA, CDR2 FQGNSA. CDR3 sequence (DNA): TGTGCCAGCAGCTTTGGGGGGGGGCTTAATGAGCAGTTCTTC. Translation gives CASSFGGGLNEQFF.

This clone has just a few counts. This rearrangement joins TRBV7-9 to TRBJ1-2; TRBD1 matches 7 bases. After removal of 5 bases from V and 4 bases from J, the junction contained 7 bases not matched to a gene. The CDR3 loop spans 14 amino acids. CDR1 is SEHNR and CDR2 is FQNEAQ in the germline V gene (reference sequence). DNA for the CDR3: TGTGCCAGCAGCCTCACAGGGGAAAGCTATGGCTACACCTTC. Translation gives CASSLTGESYGYTF.

This clone appeared many times. V is TRBV5-1 and J is TRBJ2-7; D may be TRBD1 (5 bases). V was clipped by 7 bases and J by 5 bases, with 16 bases between them. The V gene's germline CDR1 is SGHRS and CDR2 YFSETQ. The CDR3 is made up of 13 amino acids. CDR3 sequence: CASHTGSGDEQYF. The DNA of the CDR3 is TGCGCCAGCCATACAGGTTCCGGAGACGAGCAGTACTTC.

This clone has just a few counts. The chain combines TRBV7-2 with TRBJ2-3; TRBD1 matches at 8 bases. J lost 1 base, V lost 4 bases, and 4 bases had no gene match. The CDR3 is made up of 15 amino acids. CDR1 and CDR2 (germline): SGHTA, FQGNSA. CDR3 residues: CASSWTGYGTDTQYF. The DNA of the CDR3 is TGTGCCAGCAGCTGGACAGGGTACGGCACAGATACGCAGTATTTT. The full variable domain, with the rest looked up from reference TRBV7-2 and TRBJ2-3, is GAGVSQSPSNKVTEKGKDVELRCDPISGHTALYWYRQSLGQGLEFLIYFQGNSAPDKSGLPSDRFSAERTGGSVSTLTIQRTQQEDSAVYLCASSWTGYGTDTQYFGPGTRLTVL.

This clone was observed a handful of times. This chain connects TRBV5-1 to TRBJ2-3; TRBD1 matches 9 bases. The germline V gene encodes CDR1 SGHRS and CDR2 YFSETQ. The CDR3 covers 16 residues. The trim removed 4 bases at V and 3 bases at J, leaving 9 bases unmatched. The CDR3 coding sequence is TGCGCCAGCAGCCCTTTCACCGGGACAGGGACAGATACGCAGTATTTT. Amino acids: CASSPFTGTGTDTQYF. Using reference TRBV5-1 and TRBJ2-3 for the parts outside the CDR3, the full variable domain is KAGVTQTPRYLIKTRGQQVTLSCSPISGHRSVSWYQQTPGQGLQFLFEYFSETQRNKGNFPGRFSGRQFSNSRSEMNVSTLELGDSALYLCASSPFTGTGTDTQYFGPGTRLTVL.

J is TRBJ2-1 and V is TRBV6-4; D ambiguous. The ends were cut back, 2 bases at V and 4 bases at J, with 6 bases in the middle. The CDR3 covers 13 residues. Germline CDR1 is MRHNA and CDR2 is SNTAGT. The CDR3 DNA follows: TGTGCCAGCAGTGACGGGCCATACAATGAGCAGTTCTTC. This sequence encodes CASSDGPYNEQFF.

The chain uses TRBV6-5 and TRBJ2-3; a possible D gene is TRBD2 (6 bases). Looked up from germline, CDR1 is MNHEY and CDR2 is SVGAGI. This CDR3 has 11 residues. V shed 6 bases and J shed 6 bases, with 7 bases lying between them. Written as DNA, the CDR3 is TGTGCCAGCAGCCGGGGGGATACGCAGTATTTT. Translating gives CASSRGDTQYF.

The genes are TRBV2 and TRBJ2-5, with 9 nucleotides matching TRBD2. Germline trimming cut 2 bases from V and 4 bases from J; bases unmatched to any gene: 5. Germline V CDR1 and CDR2: SNHLY, FYNNEI. CDR3 size: 15 residues. CDR3 amino acids: CASSEIGSGGETQYF. CDR3 in DNA: TGTGCCAGCAGTGAAATCGGTAGCGGGGGAGAGACCCAGTACTTC.

Only a few counts were recorded for this clone. This CDR3 is CASSLATGSYEQYF. Here the CDR3 DNA reads TGTGCCAGCAGCTTAGCGACAGGGTCCTACGAGCAGTACTTC. The chain links TRBV7-2 to TRBJ2-7; TRBD1 matches at 7 bases. V was clipped by 0 bases and J by 1 base; unmatched bases: 0. CDR3 length: 14 residues. Germline V gene sequence: CDR1 SGHTA, CDR2 FQGNSA.

V is TRBV5-1 and J is TRBJ2-3, with 7 bases that match TRBD2. The CDR3 covers 15 residues. The germline V gene encodes CDR1 SGHRS and CDR2 YFSETQ. V trimming: 2 bases; J trimming: 2 bases; junction bases outside the gene matches: 5. The CDR3: CASSFAGENTDTQYF. In nucleotides, the CDR3 is TGCGCCAGCAGCTTTGCGGGGGAGAACACAGATACGCAGTATTTT.

There are many counts of this clone. This chain links TRBV28 with TRBJ2-3; D perhaps matches TRBD2 (6 bases). The CDR3 runs 12 residues. Per the germline V gene, CDR1 is MDHEN and CDR2 is SYDVKM. Trimming left V 7 bases short and J 13 bases short, with 18 bases between. In DNA form, the CDR3 reads TGTGCCAGCACCAGAGCGGAAAGGGAGGAGTATTTT. Residues: CASTRAEREEYF.

The chain couples TRBV4-3 to TRBJ2-7; a weak D match, TRBD2 (5 bases). This CDR3 spans 15 amino acids. The V gene lost 0 bases and the J gene lost 3 bases, with 12 bases spanning the gap. CDR1 and CDR2 (germline): LGHNA, YSLEER. DNA of the CDR3: TGCGCCAGCAGCCAAGAGCTAGCTATACTCTACGAGCAGTACTTC. Its translation: CASSQELAILYEQYF.

This clone was picked up a small number of times. The chain uses TRBV28 and TRBJ1-4, with D unclear. V was shortened by 3 bases and J by 8 bases, with 7 bases between the two germline ends. Looked up from germline, CDR1 is MDHEN and CDR2 is SYDVKM. The CDR3 is 12 residues long. The CDR3 is CASSLREEKLFF. Written as DNA, the CDR3 is TGTGCCAGCAGTTTGCGGGAAGAAAAACTGTTTTTT.

The sample holds a few counts of this clone. The chain links TRBV15 to TRBJ2-5; TRBD2 matches 12 bases. The J call may be in error: the DNA end matches TRBJ2-7 better. Germline loops: CDR1 LNHNV, CDR2 YYDKDF (reference sequence). The CDR3 has 16 amino acids. The CDR3 reads CATSRDLAGGHYEQYF. The CDR3 DNA reads as TGTGCCACCAGCAGAGACCTAGCGGGGGGGCACTACGAGCAGTACTTC.

At least ten counts were recorded for this clone. The chain has TRBV5-1 and TRBJ2-5; 12 bases are a match to TRBD1. The CDR3 has 15 amino acids. CDR1 and CDR2 (germline): SGHRS, YFSETQ. J lost 6 bases, V lost 4 bases, and 7 bases had no gene match. The chain's CDR3 is CASSPEGQGAQTQYF. The DNA of the CDR3 is TGCGCCAGCAGCCCTGAGGGACAGGGGGCGCAGACCCAGTACTTC.

The V and J genes are TRBV25-1 and TRBJ2-7; weak D call: TRBD1 (5 bases). V was pared by 4 bases and J by 3 bases, with 13 bases between. The CDR3 length is 14 residues. CDR1 and CDR2 (germline): MGHDK, SYGVNS. The CDR3 protein is CASSGRAGVYEQYF. The CDR3 DNA reads TGTGCCAGCAGTGGCAGGGCTGGGGTCTACGAGCAGTACTTC.